Presented here are 28 T cell receptor beta chains from one specimen sequenced in a study of blood T cell repertoires in COVID-19. Generated by immunoSEQ multiplex PCR, the TCRdb table keeps only in-frame clones and is missing some. This sample carries 180,000 or so clones, just under 85% of them seen once, and the ten largest clones take approximately 6.9%. Sequencing was performed on peripheral blood. The receptors were gathered from a human donor with acute or convalescent COVID-19. The donor label of this sample is uncertain.

The V call is TRBV9, the J call TRBJ2-7, with 10 bases aligning to TRBD2. V was clipped by 0 bases and J by 0 bases; unmatched bases: 3. This CDR3 spans 16 amino acids. Germline V gene data show CDR1 as SGDLS and CDR2 as YYNGEE. The CDR3 DNA follows: TGTGCCAGCAGCGTAGGAACTAGCGGGATCTCCTACGAGCAGTACTTC. Encoded protein: CASSVGTSGISYEQYF.

This clone was counted a single time. This chain links TRBV30 with TRBJ2-7, with 9 nucleotides matching TRBD2. With 3 bases clipped from V and 0 bases from J, the junction kept 6 bases outside the gene matches. The CDR3 is 15 residues long. Germline lookup yields CDR1 GTSNPN and CDR2 SVGIG (reference sequence). As DNA, the CDR3 is TGTGCCTGGAGGCGCGGGGGGGGGTTCTCCTACGAGCAGTACTTC. It is translated as CAWRRGGGFSYEQYF.

The chain recombines TRBV29-1 with TRBJ2-7; the match to TRBD2 covers 7 bases. V lost 6 bases, J lost 6 bases, and 5 bases stayed unmatched. CDR1 is SQVTM, CDR2 ANQGSEA, per germline. The CDR3 length is 11 residues. CDR3 DNA sequence: TGCAGCGTCGTGACTAGCATCGAGCAGTACTTC. It is translated as CSVVTSIEQYF.

Comments on this clone: Germline is not matched at one junction end, which may reflect a read error. V usage is TRBV19 and J usage is TRBJ1-5; D not resolved. The CDR3 sequence is 10 residues long. Germline-derived CDR1 and CDR2 are LNHDA and SQIVND (reference sequence). The CDR3 DNA follows: TGTGCCAGTAGCGATCAGCCCCAGCATTTT. Residues: CASSDQPQHF.

J is TRBJ2-3 and V is TRBV6-6; 9 positions match TRBD2. J was trimmed by 3 bases and V by 5 bases; bases with no gene match: 12. In germline, CDR1 is MNHNY, CDR2 SVGAGI (reference sequence). The CDR3 has 17 residues. The CDR3 DNA follows: TGTGCCAGCAGTCTCCTTACCGCGGGAGGGCCGACAGATACGCAGTATTTT. Translated: CASSLLTAGGPTDTQYF.

The chain carries TRBV28 and TRBJ2-1; maybe TRBD2 (5 bases). Germline values: CDR1 MDHEN, CDR2 SYDVKM. The germline V and J ends were trimmed by 3 bases and 4 bases, with 13 bases remaining between them. This CDR3 spans 15 amino acids. CDR3 DNA sequence: TGTGCCAGCAGTTTTATTCGCGGGCTATACAATGAGCAGTTCTTC. Translated, it gives CASSFIRGLYNEQFF. Using reference TRBV28 and TRBJ2-1 for the parts outside the CDR3, the full variable domain is DVKVTQSSRYLVKRTGEKVFLECVQDMDHENMFWYRQDPGLGLRLIYFSYDVKMKEKGDIPEGYSVSREKKERFSLILESASTNQTSMYLCASSFIRGLYNEQFFGPGTRLTVL.

The chain uses TRBV9 and TRBJ1-6; D perhaps matches TRBD1 (6 bases). The ends were cut back, 0 bases at V and 5 bases at J, with 12 bases in the middle. CDR1 and CDR2 (germline): SGDLS, YYNGEE. This CDR3 region has 16 residues. The CDR3 is CASSVGEQGNNSPLHF. As DNA, the CDR3 is TGTGCCAGCAGCGTAGGGGAGCAGGGGAATAATTCACCCCTCCACTTT.

On this clone: The same CDR3 can be traced to other DNA sequences in this sample. The chain combines TRBV6-5 with TRBJ1-1; 7 nucleotides match TRBD1. Germline lookup yields CDR1 MNHEY and CDR2 SVGAGI. CDR3 length equals 14 residues. V shed 2 bases, J shed 5 bases, and the junction held 5 bases outside the gene matches. This CDR3 is CASSYGQGVTEAFF. The CDR3 DNA reads TGTGCCAGCAGTTACGGGCAGGGGGTAACTGAAGCTTTCTTT.

The CDR3 loop reads CASSREGGNFAFF. As DNA, the CDR3 is TGCGCCAGCAGCCGAGAGGGAGGAAACTTCGCTTTCTTT. The rearrangement joins TRBV5-1 to TRBJ1-1; D unresolved. V shed 4 bases and J shed 11 bases, with 18 bases lying between them. The CDR3 contains 13 residues. CDR1 and CDR2 (germline): SGHRS, YFSETQ.

The CDR3 loop is CASSLGTSGRDTQYF. CDR3 bases: TGTGCCAGCAGCCTTGGGACTAGCGGGAGGGATACGCAGTATTTT. The rearrangement joins TRBV6-5 to TRBJ2-3; 15 positions match TRBD2. The V gene end was trimmed by 6 bases and the J gene end by 6 bases; junction bases not matched to a gene: 4. Germline V gene sequence: CDR1 MNHEY, CDR2 SVGAGI. This CDR3 is 15 amino acids long.

The V gene is TRBV9, the J gene TRBJ2-1; 8 bases match TRBD2. With V trimmed by 4 bases and J by 0 bases, 9 bases remained unmatched. CDR3 length equals 17 residues. Germline CDR1 reads SGDLS; CDR2 reads YYNGEE. CDR3 in DNA: TGTGCCAGCAGCCCCCTAGACGGGAGGGCCTCCTACAATGAGCAGTTCTTC. As protein: CASSPLDGRASYNEQFF. The whole variable domain, remainder taken from reference TRBV9 and TRBJ2-1, is DSGVTQTPKHLITATGQRVTLRCSPRSGDLSVYWYQQSLDQGLQFLIQYYNGEERAKGNILERFSAQQFPDLHSELNLSSLELGDSALYFCASSPLDGRASYNEQFFGPGTRLTVL.

The genes are TRBV24-1 and TRBJ2-7; D remains ambiguous. Germline loops: CDR1 KGHDR, CDR2 SFDVKD. Trimming took off 3 bases at V and 9 bases at J, with 14 bases between the two ends. The CDR3 contains 13 residues. DNA for the CDR3: TGTGCCACCAGTGATGGGTCCAAGCGCGGGCAGTACTTC. This gives the protein CATSDGSKRGQYF.

The chain couples TRBV6-1 to TRBJ2-5; TRBD2 matches 7 bases. With V trimmed by 1 base and J by 7 bases, 0 bases remained unmatched. The germline CDR1 and CDR2 sequences are MNHNS and SASEGT. CDR3 length equals 12 residues. The CDR3 DNA reads TGTGCCAGCAGTGAAGGGGAGGGGACCCAGTACTTC. This translates into CASSEGEGTQYF.

This chain connects TRBV5-4 to TRBJ2-7; a weak D match, TRBD1 (5 bases). V lost 3 bases, J lost 2 bases, and 12 bases lay in between. CDR3 length equals 14 residues. In germline, CDR1 is SGHNT, CDR2 YYREEE (reference sequence). The chain's CDR3 is CASSSGLQTYEQYF. CDR3 nucleotides: TGTGCCAGCAGCTCAGGGCTACAAACCTACGAGCAGTACTTC.

The rearrangement uses TRBV27 and TRBJ2-3, with 9 bases identical to TRBD2. Germline CDR1 is MNHEY and CDR2 is SMNVEV (reference sequence). V gave up 6 bases and J gave up 1 base; unmatched junction bases: 8. This CDR3 contains 16 residues. The CDR3 bases are TGTGCCAGCAGGTCCCGGGGCGGGAGGGGCACAGATACGCAGTATTTT. Translating gives CASRSRGGRGTDTQYF.

This clone was counted a few times. This chain uses TRBV5-1 with TRBJ2-7; D is perhaps TRBD1 (6 bases). V lost 0 bases to trimming and J lost 2 bases, with 12 bases between them. This CDR3 is 15 amino acids long. The V gene's germline CDR1 is SGHRS and CDR2 YFSETQ. CDR3 region: CASSLGARGAYEQYF. The CDR3 DNA follows: TGCGCCAGCAGCTTGGGGGCCAGGGGCGCCTACGAGCAGTACTTC. Together with reference TRBV5-1 and TRBJ2-7, the CDR3 gives the full variable domain: KAGVTQTPRYLIKTRGQQVTLSCSPISGHRSVSWYQQTPGQGLQFLFEYFSETQRNKGNFPGRFSGRQFSNSRSEMNVSTLELGDSALYLCASSLGARGAYEQYFGPGTRLTVT.

This clone was counted many times. The chain employs TRBV10-1 and TRBJ2-2, with D perhaps TRBD2 (5 bases). Germline V gene data show CDR1 as WNHNN and CDR2 as SYGVQD (reference sequence). This CDR3 comprises 15 residues. V shed 0 bases and J shed 6 bases, with 11 bases lying between them. The CDR3 coding sequence is TGCGCCAGCAGTGAGTCGAGGGTCGCCCCCGGGGAGCTGTTTTTT. It codes for CASSESRVAPGELFF.

The rearrangement links TRBV5-1 to TRBJ2-7; possible D gene TRBD2, 5 bases. Trimming stripped 4 bases from V and 5 bases from J, with 16 bases between. CDR3 size: 14 residues. The V gene's germline CDR1 is SGHRS and CDR2 YFSETQ. In DNA form, the CDR3 reads TGCGCCAGCAGCCCGGAGGCCGGGTTCGACGAGCAGTACTTC. It is translated as CASSPEAGFDEQYF. Full variable domain (remainder filled in from reference TRBV5-1 and TRBJ2-7): KAGVTQTPRYLIKTRGQQVTLSCSPISGHRSVSWYQQTPGQGLQFLFEYFSETQRNKGNFPGRFSGRQFSNSRSEMNVSTLELGDSALYLCASSPEAGFDEQYFGPGTRLTVT.

This chain uses TRBV7-2 with TRBJ2-7; 15 bases fit TRBD2. The J segment lost 3 bases and the V segment lost 1 base, leaving 4 bases of the junction unmatched. Per germline, CDR1 SGHTA and CDR2 FQGNSA. The CDR3 totals 17 residues. CDR3 sequence: CASSLGGLAGGLYEQYF. DNA for the CDR3: TGTGCCAGCAGCTTAGGGGGACTAGCGGGAGGTCTCTACGAGCAGTACTTC.

This sequence joins TRBV11-3 and TRBJ2-1; 9 nucleotides match TRBD1. Germline V lookup: CDR1 SGHNT, CDR2 YENEEA. This CDR3 region has 14 residues. Unmatched junction bases numbered 3, after V lost 5 bases and J lost 4 bases. CDR3 nucleotide sequence: TGTGCCAGCAGCCGGGACAGGGAGTACAATGAGCAGTTCTTC. As protein: CASSRDREYNEQFF.

This rearrangement joins TRBV19 to TRBJ1-5; 9 positions agree with TRBD1. The trim removed 3 bases at V and 4 bases at J, leaving 4 bases unmatched. The germline V gene encodes CDR1 LNHDA and CDR2 SQIVND (reference sequence). The CDR3 length is 15 residues. CDR3 residues: CASSIWDRENQPQHF. CDR3 nucleotide sequence: TGTGCCAGTAGTATCTGGGACAGGGAGAATCAGCCCCAGCATTTT.

The chain couples TRBV18 to TRBJ2-3; D is uncertain. The CDR3 contains 13 residues. The V and J ends lost 8 bases and 1 base respectively, with 10 bases between them. Germline CDR1 and CDR2: KGHSH and LQKENI. CDR3 region: CASTESGTDTQYF. DNA of the CDR3: TGTGCCAGCACCGAAAGCGGCACAGATACGCAGTATTTT.

The chain has TRBV27 and TRBJ1-2; perhaps TRBD1 as D (5 bases). This CDR3 contains 17 residues. The V and J ends lost 6 bases and 2 bases respectively, with 22 bases between them. Germline lookup yields CDR1 MNHEY and CDR2 SMNVEV (reference sequence). The CDR3 sequence: CASSFLQGIGANYGYTF. In DNA, the CDR3 is TGTGCCAGCAGCTTCCTCCAGGGTATAGGTGCCAACTATGGCTACACCTTC.

The chain carries TRBV30 and TRBJ2-5, with 7 nucleotides matching TRBD1. Germline V gene lookup returns CDR1 GTSNPN and CDR2 SVGIG (reference sequence). The CDR3 runs to 14 residues. The V and J ends lost 0 bases and 5 bases, in that order; junction bases with no gene match: 6. For the CDR3, the DNA is TGTGCCTGGAGTGTACAAGGGGGCTATGAGACCCAGTACTTC. Translation gives CAWSVQGGYETQYF.

This chain uses TRBV2 with TRBJ2-7; 11 bases line up with TRBD2. The CDR3 totals 17 residues. The germline gives CDR1 SNHLY, CDR2 FYNNEI. After removal of 0 bases from V and 4 bases from J, the junction contained 8 bases not matched to a gene. The CDR3 sequence: CASSEADLAGGRYEQYF. The CDR3 DNA is TGTGCCAGCAGTGAAGCGGACTTAGCGGGAGGGCGATACGAGCAGTACTTC. The entire variable domain, with the rest obtained from reference TRBV2 and TRBJ2-7, is as follows: EPEVTQTPSHQVTQMGQEVILRCVPISNHLYFYWYRQILGQKVEFLVSFYNNEISEKSEIFDDQFSVERPDGSNFTLKIRSTKLEDSAMYFCASSEADLAGGRYEQYFGPGTRLTVT.

This chain joins TRBV9 and TRBJ1-1; TRBD1 aligns across 8 bases. This CDR3 spans 14 amino acids. The germline V gene has CDR1 SGDLS and CDR2 YYNGEE. V lost 0 bases, J lost 9 bases, and 7 bases stayed unmatched. The CDR3 sequence is CASSVGTQGGKAFF. CDR3 bases: TGTGCCAGCAGCGTAGGGACACAGGGGGGCAAAGCTTTCTTT.

The chain couples TRBV7-3 to TRBJ1-2, with unresolved D. This CDR3 is built from 13 residues. The germline CDR1 and CDR2 sequences are SGHTA and FQGTGA. Trimming left V 5 bases short and J 7 bases short, with 14 bases between. CDR3 bases: TGTGCCAGCAGCAGAAACCCCGCCAGTGGCTACACCTTC. It specifies CASSRNPASGYTF.

In this sample, this clone turned up a few times. This rearrangement joins TRBV11-2 to TRBJ2-7, with D unresolved. Germline V gene lookup returns CDR1 SGHAT and CDR2 FQNNGV. Trimming removed 1 base at V and 5 bases at J, with 6 bases between. This CDR3 has 12 amino acids. The CDR3 reads CASSLGGNEQYF. In DNA form, the CDR3 reads TGTGCCAGCAGCTTAGGAGGAAACGAGCAGTACTTC.